Below are 25 T cell receptor beta chains sequenced from a single sample in a study of T cell repertoires in cytomegalovirus infection. What these receptors recognize is not known. TCRdb redid the calling of the reads with MiXCR, one entry per CDR3 protein. The sample has 830,000 or so distinct CDR3 sequences, around a third seen once; the top ten hold around 11%. The sample here was cultured CD8+ T cells from PBMCs, taken from culture after CMV antigen stimulation. The receptors were gathered from a human donor in good health (CMV status not recorded). Some clones in this sample may be carry-over from other donors' samples.

This clonotype was counted many times. J is TRBJ2-7 and V is TRBV7-2; maybe TRBD2 (7 bases). The germline V gene encodes CDR1 SGHTA and CDR2 FQGNSA. Trimming removed 3 bases at V and 5 bases at J, with 14 bases between. The length of the CDR3 is 14 residues. Written as DNA, the CDR3 is TGTGCCAGCAGCTTCGGGGGGCGCTGGGACGAGCAGTACTTC. Amino acid sequence: CASSFGGRWDEQYF.

This clonotype was observed many times. This chain joins TRBV7-6 and TRBJ2-7; 7 bases match TRBD1. Looked up from germline, CDR1 is SGHVS and CDR2 is FNYEAQ. This CDR3 has 15 residues. With V trimmed by 0 bases and J by 2 bases, 4 bases remained unmatched. This CDR3 is CASSLALGQTYEQYF. The CDR3 region has the DNA TGTGCCAGCAGCTTAGCGTTGGGACAGACCTACGAGCAGTACTTC. The full variable domain, completed using reference TRBV7-6 and TRBJ2-7, is GAGVSQSPRYKVTKRGQDVALRCDPISGHVSLYWYRQALGQGPEFLTYFNYEAQQDKSGLPNDRFSAERPEGSISTLTIQRTEQRDSAMYRCASSLALGQTYEQYFGPGTRLTVT.

The chain joins TRBV12-3 or TRBV12-4 to TRBJ1-1, with D possibly being TRBD1 (5 bases). The CDR3 loop spans 13 amino acids. V lost 2 bases and J lost 7, with 11 bases in between. Here the CDR3 DNA reads TGTGCCAGCAGTTTATTACCGGGGCTTGAAGCTTTCTTT. Amino acid sequence: CASSLLPGLEAFF.

The chain carries TRBV19 and TRBJ2-1; TRBD2 aligns across 15 bases. V lost 6 bases to trimming and J lost 1 base; unmatched junction nucleotides: 7. The CDR3 is 18 residues long. The germline V gene has CDR1 LNHDA and CDR2 SQIVND (reference sequence). DNA for the CDR3: TGTGCCAGTAGATCGGGACTAGCGGGGGGCCTTTCCTACAATGAGCAGTTCTTC. The encoded protein is CASRSGLAGGLSYNEQFF. The full variable domain, its missing parts supplied by reference TRBV19 and TRBJ2-1, is DGGITQSPKYLFRKEGQNVTLSCEQNLNHDAMYWYRQDPGQGLRLIYYSQIVNDFQKGDIAEGYSVSREKKESFPLTVTSAQKNPTAFYLCASRSGLAGGLSYNEQFFGPGTRLTVL.

In this sample, this clonotype turned up many times. This chain connects TRBV6-5 to TRBJ2-1; the match to TRBD2 covers 8 bases. Germline V gene data show CDR1 as MNHEY and CDR2 as SVGAGI. The CDR3 has 16 residues. V trimming: 0 bases; J trimming: 7 bases; junction bases outside the gene matches: 8. The CDR3 here is CASSYSLGAGENEQFF. In DNA form, the CDR3 reads TGTGCCAGCAGTTACTCCCTAGGAGCGGGGGAAAATGAGCAGTTCTTC.

This chain uses TRBV12-3 or TRBV12-4 with TRBJ1-2, with 12 bases fitting TRBD1. The J segment lost 7 bases and the V segment lost 3 bases, leaving 9 bases of the junction unmatched. The CDR3 sequence is 16 residues long. CDR3 in amino acids: CASSFTPGQGAVGYTF. The CDR3 DNA sequence: TGTGCCAGCAGTTTTACCCCGGGACAGGGGGCTGTTGGCTACACCTTC.

This clonotype has a handful of counts. The chain combines TRBV11-3 with TRBJ2-3; D remains unclear. Between the trimmed V and J ends, which lost 1 base and 1 base, there was a span of 12 bases. Germline values: CDR1 SGHNT, CDR2 YENEEA. The CDR3 spans 16 residues. In nucleotides, the CDR3 is TGTGCCAGCAGCTTAGGTGGATGGAACCGCACAGATACGCAGTATTTT. It specifies CASSLGGWNRTDTQYF.

The chain carries TRBV7-2 and TRBJ1-3; D is ambiguous. Germline values: CDR1 SGHTA, CDR2 FQGNSA. The germline V and J ends were trimmed by 3 bases and 2 bases, with 8 bases remaining between them. The CDR3 extends over 14 amino acids. Here the CDR3 DNA reads TGTGCCAGCAGCTTCGGGGTTACTGGAAACACCATATATTTT. It codes for CASSFGVTGNTIYF.

The chain recombines TRBV6-2 or TRBV6-3 with TRBJ2-7; D might be TRBD1 (5 bases). The V end was cut by 0 bases, the J end by 0 bases, with 18 bases between. Germline V gene lookup returns CDR1 MNHEY and CDR2 SVGEGT. The CDR3 consists of 18 residues. This CDR3 reads CASSYSKDSFRNSYEQYV. CDR3 in DNA: TGTGCCAGCAGTTACTCAAAAGACAGCTTTAGGAACTCCTACGAGCAGTACGTC.

A remark on this clonotype: The junction and the germline gene differ at one end; a read error may be behind it. This chain uses TRBV19 with TRBJ1-1, with TRBD1 as a possible D gene (5 bases). Per germline, CDR1 LNHDA and CDR2 SQIVND (reference sequence). The CDR3 totals 17 residues. The CDR3 DNA follows: TGTGCCAGTAGTATAGAAATTTGGGGGATCCCGAACACTAAAGCTTTCTTT. Translated: CASSIEIWGIPNTKAFF.

This clonotype was detected a few times. The V gene is TRBV6-2 or TRBV6-3, the J gene TRBJ2-7, with TRBD1 as a possible D gene (6 bases). This CDR3 spans 13 amino acids. The germline gives CDR1 MNHEY, CDR2 SVGEGT. V was cut by 7 bases and J by 5 bases, with 15 bases left in between. CDR3 residues: CASKTQGSNEQYV. Written as DNA, the CDR3 is TGTGCCAGCAAAACTCAGGGGAGCAACGAGCAGTACGTC.

The chain links TRBV12-3 or TRBV12-4 to TRBJ2-1; 10 bases fit TRBD1. The J segment lost 15 bases and the V segment lost 7 bases, leaving 9 bases of the junction unmatched. This CDR3 contains 12 residues. The DNA for the CDR3 is TGTGCCAGCACCACAACGGACAGGGGGAGGTTCTTC. Translating gives CASTTTDRGRFF.

The chain links TRBV5-6 to TRBJ1-2; 8 bases line up with TRBD1. Looked up from germline, CDR1 is SGHDT and CDR2 is YYEEEE. The CDR3 covers 13 residues. With V trimmed by 7 bases and J by 6 bases, 8 bases remained unmatched. The CDR3 DNA is TGTGCCAGCTCCGAGGACAGGGACGATGGCTACACCTTC. This encodes CASSEDRDDGYTF. The variable domain in full, with the rest retrieved from reference TRBV5-6 and TRBJ1-2, is DAGVTQSPTHLIKTRGQQVTLRCSPKSGHDTVSWYQQALGQGPQFIFQYYEEEERQRGNFPDRFSGHQFPNYSSELNVNALLLGDSALYLCASSEDRDDGYTFGSGTRLTVV.

The J gene is TRBJ2-4, the V gene TRBV7-3; the D is unclear. The CDR3 spans 16 residues. Trimming removed 4 bases from V and 0 bases from J, with 13 bases in between. Germline V CDR1 and CDR2: SGHTA, FQGTGA. CDR3 residues: CASSSKDQLAKNIQYF. CDR3 sequence (DNA): TGTGCCAGCAGCTCTAAAGATCAACTAGCCAAAAACATTCAGTACTTC.

V and J are TRBV15 and TRBJ1-2; 8 positions agree with TRBD1. V was pared by 0 bases and J by 4 bases, with 1 base of the junction left unmatched. CDR1 LNHNV and CDR2 YYDKDF come from the germline V gene (reference sequence). This CDR3 has 14 residues. The CDR3 bases are TGTGCCACCAGCAGAGAAACAGGGGGCTATGGCTACACCTTC. Its translation: CATSRETGGYGYTF.

This chain uses TRBV20-1 with TRBJ2-1, with no clear D. Germline CDR1 DFQATT, CDR2 SNEGSKA (reference sequence). Trimming shortened V by 0 bases and J by 0 bases, and 12 bases separated the two germline ends. This CDR3 is built from 16 residues. CDR3 sequence reads: CSARDSLSDSYNEQFF. CDR3 DNA sequence: TGCAGTGCTAGAGATAGTCTCAGCGACTCCTACAATGAGCAGTTCTTC.

About this clonotype: Just one base apart from a much larger clone, this may be a read error. This rearrangement joins TRBV7-2 to TRBJ2-7; D is unclear. Germline V gives CDR1 SGHTA, CDR2 FQGNSA. CDR3 length: 15 amino acids. V shed 1 base and J shed 0 bases, with 10 bases lying between them. The CDR3, as DNA: TGTGCCAGCAGCTTAGGGGTCTCTTGCTCCTACGAGCAGTACGTC. This encodes CASSLGVSCSYEQYV.

In this sample, this clonotype turned up many times. This chain uses TRBV7-2 with TRBJ1-4; D gene unclear. Looked up from germline, CDR1 is SGHTA and CDR2 is FQGNSA. V was clipped by 3 bases and J by 7 bases, with 12 bases between them. CDR3 length: 14 amino acids. For the CDR3, the DNA is TGTGCCAGCAGCTTGGATAATCTAGGTGAAAAACTGTTTTTT. Translation: CASSLDNLGEKLFF.

This clonotype was seen a handful of times. This rearrangement joins TRBV7-9 to TRBJ2-1; 7 positions agree with TRBD1. CDR1 and CDR2 (germline): SEHNR, FQNEAQ (reference sequence). With V trimmed by 5 bases and J by 9 bases, 10 bases remained unmatched. The CDR3 sequence is 14 residues long. The CDR3: CASSPGGTGIEQFF. The CDR3 bases are TGTGCCAGCAGCCCAGGGGGTACCGGGATTGAGCAGTTCTTC.

The rearrangement uses TRBV12-3 or TRBV12-4 and TRBJ1-1; D call uncertain. The germline V and J ends were trimmed by 3 bases and 1 base, with 6 bases remaining between them. The CDR3 has 13 amino acids. Here the CDR3 DNA reads TGTGCCAGCAGTTTCGCAGGGAACACTGAAGCTTTCTTT. The encoded protein is CASSFAGNTEAFF.

A few counts support this clonotype. This chain links TRBV4-1 with TRBJ2-7; 9 bases agree with TRBD1. The CDR3 consists of 19 residues. CDR1 is MGHRA and CDR2 is YSYEKL in the germline V gene. Trimming took 1 base from V and 0 from J; bases not matched to a gene: 13. CDR3: CASSQGQGTGRLSSYEQYV. The CDR3 DNA reads as TGCGCCAGCAGCCAAGGACAGGGGACAGGGCGGCTCAGCTCCTACGAGCAGTACGTC.

J is TRBJ2-7 and V is TRBV14; TRBD2 aligns across 7 bases. Trimming at V came to 1 base and at J to 2 bases, leaving 5 bases not matched to a gene. Germline V lookup: CDR1 SGHDN, CDR2 FVKESK. This CDR3 region has 15 residues. In DNA form, the CDR3 reads TGTGCCAGCAGCCAAGGGGAGGGCTGGGCCTACGAGCAGTACTTC. As protein: CASSQGEGWAYEQYF. The complete variable domain, with remaining parts taken from reference TRBV14 and TRBJ2-7, reads EAGVTQFPSHSVIEKGQTVTLRCDPISGHDNLYWYRRVMGKEIKFLLHFVKESKQDESGMPNNRFLAERTGGTYSTLKVQPAELEDSGVYFCASSQGEGWAYEQYFGPGTRLTVT.

J is TRBJ1-1 and V is TRBV7-9; no definite D call. The CDR3 is made up of 13 amino acids. The V end lost 6 bases, the J end lost 4 bases, and 12 bases lay between the germline ends. Germline V gene lookup returns CDR1 SEHNR and CDR2 FQNEAQ (reference sequence). CDR3 amino acids: CASRETGVTEAFF. CDR3 nucleotides: TGTGCCAGCAGGGAAACGGGCGTCACTGAAGCTTTCTTT.

This clonotype was picked up many times. This chain joins TRBV4-1 and TRBJ1-1; D unclear. Trimming shortened V by 0 bases and J by 1 base, and 18 bases separated the two germline ends. CDR3 length equals 18 residues. Per germline, CDR1 MGHRA and CDR2 YSYEKL. The CDR3 here is CASSQDQSEGRKNTEAFF. The DNA for the CDR3 is TGCGCCAGCAGCCAAGATCAGAGTGAAGGCCGCAAGAACACTGAAGCTTTCTTT.

This clonotype has a handful of counts. The genes are TRBV6-1 and TRBJ1-6; a possible D gene is TRBD1 (6 bases). Trimming removed 3 bases at V and 4 bases at J, with 7 bases between. Germline assignment: CDR1 MNHNS and CDR2 SASEGT. CDR3 length: 14 residues. CDR3 DNA sequence: TGTGCCAGCAGTGAGGACAGTTATAATTCACCCCTCCACTTT. Translation gives CASSEDSYNSPLHF.